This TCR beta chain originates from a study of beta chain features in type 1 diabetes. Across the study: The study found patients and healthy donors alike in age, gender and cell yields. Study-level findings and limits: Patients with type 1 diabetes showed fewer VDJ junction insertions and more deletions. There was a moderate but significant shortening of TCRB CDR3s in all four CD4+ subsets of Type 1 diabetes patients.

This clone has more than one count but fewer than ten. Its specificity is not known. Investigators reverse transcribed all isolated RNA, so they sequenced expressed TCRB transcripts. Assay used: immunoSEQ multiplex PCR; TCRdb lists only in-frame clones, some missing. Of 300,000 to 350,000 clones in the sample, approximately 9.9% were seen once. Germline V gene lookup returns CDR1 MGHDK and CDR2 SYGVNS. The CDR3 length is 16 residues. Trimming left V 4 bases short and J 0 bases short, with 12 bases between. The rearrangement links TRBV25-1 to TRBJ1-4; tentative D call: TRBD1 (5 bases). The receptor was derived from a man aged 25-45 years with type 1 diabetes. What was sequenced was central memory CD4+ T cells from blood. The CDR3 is CASSGLGGATNEKLFF. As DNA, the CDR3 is TGTGCCAGCAGTGGCCTGGGGGGAGCAACTAATGAAAAACTGTTTTTT.